One sample yielded the 22 T cell receptor beta chains listed below, sequenced in a study of beta chain features in type 1 diabetes. Every bit of the isolated RNA underwent reverse transcription, so sequencing read expressed TCRB transcripts. TCRdb keeps only in-frame clones here, not all; method: immunoSEQ multiplex PCR. Of about 620,000 clones listed, roughly a sixth were seen once; the top ten hold roughly 0.098%. The source material was naive CD4+ T cells from blood. The receptors were gathered from a man younger than 35 in good health.

This clone was detected only a few times. The chain recombines TRBV18 with TRBJ2-3, with a weak D call TRBD1 (6 bases). From germline, CDR1 is KGHSH and CDR2 LQKENI. V lost 3 bases, J lost 2 bases, and 12 bases lay in between. The CDR3 loop spans 15 amino acids. For the CDR3, the DNA is TGTGCCAGCTCACCTCCAGGGGCGGCCACAGATACGCAGTATTTT. As protein: CASSPPGAATDTQYF.

A few counts support this clone. The genes are TRBV30 and TRBJ2-3; 8 bases match TRBD1. The CDR3 runs to 14 residues. J was trimmed by 4 bases and V by 2 bases; bases with no gene match: 5. CDR1 and CDR2 from the germline V gene are GTSNPN and SVGIG (reference sequence). The CDR3 nucleotides are TGTGCCTGGAGTAGGACAGGGTGGGCAGATACGCAGTATTTT. Amino acids: CAWSRTGWADTQYF.

The V gene is TRBV10-2, the J gene TRBJ2-2; perhaps D is TRBD1 or TRBD2 (5 bases each). This CDR3 has 15 residues. CDR1 WSHSY and CDR2 SAAADI come from the germline V gene. Trimming removed 1 base at V and 6 bases at J, with 12 bases between. The CDR3 DNA sequence: TGCGCCAGCAGTGAGTACAGGAGCGGATCCGGGGAGCTGTTTTTT. Amino acid sequence: CASSEYRSGSGELFF.

This chain links TRBV15 with TRBJ2-7; D is unresolved. The CDR3 is 16 residues long. Looked up from germline, CDR1 is LNHNV and CDR2 is YYDKDF (reference sequence). Deletions cut 0 bases from V and 0 bases from J, with 12 bases between. CDR3 protein: CATSRDRSVGSYEQYF. In DNA form, the CDR3 reads TGTGCCACCAGCAGAGATCGGTCGGTCGGCTCCTACGAGCAGTACTTC. The whole variable domain, remainder taken from reference TRBV15 and TRBJ2-7, is DAMVIQNPRYQVTQFGKPVTLSCSQTLNHNVMYWYQQKSSQAPKLLFHYYDKDFNNEADTPDNFQSRRPNTSFCFLDIRSPGLGDTAMYLCATSRDRSVGSYEQYFGPGTRLTVT.

The V and J genes are TRBV4-3 and TRBJ2-3; D gene unclear. Germline CDR1 LGHNA, CDR2 YSLEER. This CDR3 is 15 amino acids long. V was trimmed by 5 bases and J by 0 bases, leaving 12 bases between them. The CDR3 region has the DNA TGCGCCAGCAGCAGACTGGGTGAGAGCACAGATACGCAGTATTTT. Translated: CASSRLGESTDTQYF.

Concerning this clone itself: The sample contains more than one DNA sequence encoding this CDR3. V gene TRBV27 combines with J gene TRBJ2-3; D gene unclear. The V gene lost 2 bases and the J gene lost 5 bases, with 2 bases spanning the gap. Germline loops: CDR1 MNHEY, CDR2 SMNVEV (reference sequence). The CDR3 consists of 11 residues. The CDR3: CASSLRDTQYF. CDR3 nucleotides: TGTGCCAGCAGTTTACGAGATACGCAGTATTTT.

The CDR3 sequence: CASSFRDRTYEQYF. CDR3 nucleotide sequence: TGTGCCAGCAGCTTCCGGGACAGGACCTACGAGCAGTACTTC. The chain is built from TRBV5-4 and TRBJ2-7; 8 nucleotides match TRBD1. Germline CDR1 and CDR2: SGHNT and YYREEE (reference sequence). V lost 2 bases to trimming and J lost 2 bases; unmatched junction nucleotides: 3. The CDR3 runs to 14 residues. The variable domain in full, completed from reference TRBV5-4 and TRBJ2-7, reads ETGVTQSPTHLIKTRGQQVTLRCSSQSGHNTVSWYQQALGQGPQFIFQYYREEENGRGNFPPRFSGLQFPNYSSELNVNALELDDSALYLCASSFRDRTYEQYFGPGTRLTVT.

There are a few counts of this clone. The V and J genes are TRBV28 and TRBJ2-7; 9 bases are shared with TRBD1. The V gene end was trimmed by 7 bases and the J gene end by 4 bases; junction bases not matched to a gene: 11. Germline assignment: CDR1 MDHEN and CDR2 SYDVKM. This CDR3 has 15 amino acids. The CDR3 coding sequence is TGTGCCAGCAAAACCGGACAGGGGCCCTATTACGAGCAGTACTTC. Translated: CASKTGQGPYYEQYF.

This clone was seen a few times. At one boundary the junction diverges from the germline segment, which might be a read error. This chain connects TRBV7-7 to TRBJ2-7; a weak D match, TRBD2 (6 bases). Germline loops: CDR1 SSHAT, CDR2 FNYEAQ (reference sequence). This CDR3 is 13 amino acids long. CDR3 region: CASSLAAGYEQYF. The CDR3 nucleotides read TGTGCTAGCAGCTTAGCAGCGGGCTACGAGCAGTACTTC.

The rearrangement uses TRBV9 and TRBJ2-2, with 7 bases that match TRBD2. Germline CDR1 is SGDLS and CDR2 is YYNGEE. The V and J ends lost 3 bases and 0 bases, in that order; junction bases with no gene match: 5. The length of the CDR3 is 16 residues. The CDR3 nucleotides read TGTGCCAGCAGCGGTCCCAGCGGGGCGAACACCGGGGAGCTGTTTTTT. This gives the protein CASSGPSGANTGELFF.

The chain links TRBV2 to TRBJ1-5; TRBD1 matches 7 bases. V lost 6 bases and J lost 3; bases outside the gene matches: 8. The CDR3 consists of 15 residues. The germline CDR1 and CDR2 sequences are SNHLY and FYNNEI. The CDR3 spells CASRPGTANNQPQHF. The CDR3, as DNA: TGTGCCAGCAGGCCAGGGACAGCCAACAATCAGCCCCAGCATTTT.

This clone was observed once. The rearrangement links TRBV19 to TRBJ1-1; maybe TRBD1 (6 bases). V was cut by 4 bases and J by 0 bases, with 18 bases left in between. Germline V CDR1 and CDR2: LNHDA, SQIVND (reference sequence). The CDR3 consists of 17 residues. CDR3 sequence: CASSKGGVIRMNTEAFF. The CDR3 bases are TGTGCCAGTAGTAAGGGGGGGGTCATAAGGATGAACACTGAAGCTTTCTTT.

This clone has more than one count but fewer than ten. The chain is built from TRBV5-1 and TRBJ1-5; tentative D call: TRBD1 (5 bases). Trimming stripped 1 base from V and 1 base from J, with 18 bases between. This CDR3 spans 18 amino acids. Germline CDR1 is SGHRS and CDR2 is YFSETQ. The CDR3 DNA sequence: TGCGCCAGCAGCTTGATGAGGGGCAGGACGTTGAGCAATCAGCCCCAGCATTTT. It yields the protein CASSLMRGRTLSNQPQHF. The complete variable domain, with remaining parts taken from reference TRBV5-1 and TRBJ1-5, reads KAGVTQTPRYLIKTRGQQVTLSCSPISGHRSVSWYQQTPGQGLQFLFEYFSETQRNKGNFPGRFSGRQFSNSRSEMNVSTLELGDSALYLCASSLMRGRTLSNQPQHFGDGTRLSIL.

This clone showed up just a few times. V and J are TRBV5-1 and TRBJ1-3; 7 bases are shared with TRBD1. V lost 4 bases, J lost 4 bases, and 5 bases stayed unmatched. This CDR3 has 14 amino acids. Germline-derived CDR1 and CDR2 are SGHRS and YFSETQ. CDR3 sequence: CASSLTGSGNTIYF. The CDR3 DNA is TGCGCCAGCAGCCTGACAGGGTCCGGAAACACCATATATTTT.

The rearrangement joins TRBV12-5 to TRBJ2-7; D is undetermined. V dropped 5 bases and J dropped 6 bases, with 8 bases sitting between them. This CDR3 region has 11 residues. Germline V gene lookup returns CDR1 LGHNT and CDR2 FRNRAP. For the CDR3, the DNA is TGTGCTAGTGGTCGTGGAACCGAGCAGTACTTC. Its protein product is CASGRGTEQYF. Full variable domain (rest looked up from reference TRBV12-5 and TRBJ2-7): DARVTQTPRHKVTEMGQEVTMRCQPILGHNTVFWYRQTMMQGLELLAYFRNRAPLDDSGMPKDRFSAEMPDATLATLKIQPSEPRDSAVYFCASGRGTEQYFGPGTRLTVT.

This clone turned up a few times. The sample has other DNA sequences that encode this CDR3 too. The genes are TRBV4-3 and TRBJ2-5; 9 positions agree with TRBD2. CDR1 and CDR2 from the germline V gene are LGHNA and YSLEER. This CDR3 is 14 amino acids long. J gave up 2 bases and V 4 bases, and 2 bases lay outside the gene matches. CDR3 protein: CASSRLAGQETQYF. CDR3 nucleotide sequence: TGCGCCAGCAGCCGGCTAGCGGGGCAAGAGACCCAGTACTTC.

In this sample, this clone turned up a few times. Other DNA sequences in this specimen translate into the identical CDR3. The J gene is TRBJ2-7, the V gene TRBV28; tentatively, D is TRBD1 or TRBD2 (5 bases each). Trimming removed 6 bases from V and 4 bases from J, with 10 bases in between. Per germline, CDR1 MDHEN and CDR2 SYDVKM. The CDR3 length is 12 residues. The CDR3 loop reads CASSWGRYEQYF. In DNA form, the CDR3 reads TGTGCCAGCAGCTGGGGACGGTACGAGCAGTACTTC.

The V gene is TRBV7-3, the J gene TRBJ1-1, with 7 bases that match TRBD1. Unmatched junction bases numbered 12, after V lost 5 bases and J lost 6 bases. Germline V gene data show CDR1 as SGHTA and CDR2 as FQGTGA. This CDR3 contains 15 residues. CDR3 coding DNA: TGTGCCAGCAGCCCAGGGGGGGGCCCACGGGCTGAAGCTTTCTTT. It encodes CASSPGGGPRAEAFF.

This clone was recorded a few times. The chain has TRBV6-5 and TRBJ1-1; no definite D call. This CDR3 spans 15 amino acids. CDR1 and CDR2 (germline): MNHEY, SVGAGI. V lost 7 bases to trimming and J lost 4 bases, with 19 bases between them. CDR3 coding DNA: TGTGCCAGCAATTTACGTCTCCGGGGAGGCACTGAAGCTTTCTTT. The encoded protein is CASNLRLRGGTEAFF.

This rearrangement joins TRBV4-2 to TRBJ2-5; D gene unclear. The germline V gene encodes CDR1 LGHNA and CDR2 YNFKEQ. The germline V and J ends were trimmed by 4 bases and 2 bases, with 17 bases remaining between them. The CDR3 length is 16 residues. The CDR3 reads CASSRQEDGRQETQYF. CDR3 nucleotide sequence: TGTGCCAGCAGCCGCCAGGAAGATGGACGGCAAGAGACCCAGTACTTC.

The V gene is TRBV25-1, the J gene TRBJ1-1; no firm D call. Germline V gene sequence: CDR1 MGHDK, CDR2 SYGVNS. Trimming cost V 4 bases and J 1 base, with 4 bases left between them. This CDR3 spans 12 amino acids. Here the CDR3 reads CASSAGNTEAFF. The CDR3 DNA reads TGTGCCAGCAGTGCGGGGAACACTGAAGCTTTCTTT.

This clone has only a few counts. The V and J genes are TRBV6-1 and TRBJ2-1; no clear D. Germline V gene sequence: CDR1 MNHNS, CDR2 SASEGT. The ends were cut back, 5 bases at V and 8 bases at J, with 13 bases in the middle. The CDR3 loop spans 13 amino acids. The CDR3 reads CASSRAKGDEQFF. Written as DNA, the CDR3 is TGTGCCAGCAGTCGCGCCAAGGGTGATGAGCAGTTCTTC.